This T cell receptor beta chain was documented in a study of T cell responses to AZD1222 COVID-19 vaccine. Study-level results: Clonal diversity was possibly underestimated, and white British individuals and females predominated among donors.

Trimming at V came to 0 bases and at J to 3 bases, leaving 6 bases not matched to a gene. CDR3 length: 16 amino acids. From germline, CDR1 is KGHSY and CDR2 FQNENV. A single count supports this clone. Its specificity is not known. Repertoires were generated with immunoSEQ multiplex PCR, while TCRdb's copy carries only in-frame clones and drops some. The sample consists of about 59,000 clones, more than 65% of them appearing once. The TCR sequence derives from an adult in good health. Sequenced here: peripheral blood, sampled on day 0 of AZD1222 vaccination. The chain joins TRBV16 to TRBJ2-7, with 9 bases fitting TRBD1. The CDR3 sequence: CASSQSVGTGSYEQYF. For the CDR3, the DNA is TGTGCCAGCAGCCAATCGGTGGGGACAGGGAGCTACGAGCAGTACTTC.